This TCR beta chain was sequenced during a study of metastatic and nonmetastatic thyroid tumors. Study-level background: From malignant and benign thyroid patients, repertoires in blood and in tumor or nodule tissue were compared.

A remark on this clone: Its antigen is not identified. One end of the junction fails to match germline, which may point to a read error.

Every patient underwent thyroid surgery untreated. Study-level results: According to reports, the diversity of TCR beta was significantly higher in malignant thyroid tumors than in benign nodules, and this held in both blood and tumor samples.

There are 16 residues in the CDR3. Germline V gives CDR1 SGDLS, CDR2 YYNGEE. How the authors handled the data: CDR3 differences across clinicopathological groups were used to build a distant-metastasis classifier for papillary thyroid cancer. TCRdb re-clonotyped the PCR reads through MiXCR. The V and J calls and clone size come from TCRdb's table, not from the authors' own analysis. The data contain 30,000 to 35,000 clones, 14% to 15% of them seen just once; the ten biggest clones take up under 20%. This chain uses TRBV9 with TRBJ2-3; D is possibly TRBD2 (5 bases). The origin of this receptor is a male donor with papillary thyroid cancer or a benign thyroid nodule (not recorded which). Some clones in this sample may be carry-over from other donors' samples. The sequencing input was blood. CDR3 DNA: TGTGCCAGCAGCGTAGGTGAGTGGGAGCATACAGATATGCAGTATTTT. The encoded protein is CASSVGEWEHTDMQYF.